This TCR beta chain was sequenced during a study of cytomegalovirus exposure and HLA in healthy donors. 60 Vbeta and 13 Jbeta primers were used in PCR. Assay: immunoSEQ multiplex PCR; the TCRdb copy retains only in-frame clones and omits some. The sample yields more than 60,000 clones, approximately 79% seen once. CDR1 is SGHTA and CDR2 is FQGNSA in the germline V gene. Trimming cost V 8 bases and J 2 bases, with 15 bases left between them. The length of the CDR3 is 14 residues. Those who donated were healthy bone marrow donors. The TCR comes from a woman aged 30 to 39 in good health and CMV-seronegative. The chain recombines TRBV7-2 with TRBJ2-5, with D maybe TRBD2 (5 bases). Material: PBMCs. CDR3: CASGSEGYQETQYF. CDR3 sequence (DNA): TGTGCCAGCGGCTCTGAGGGTTATCAAGAGACCCAGTACTTC.